The source of this TCR beta chain is a study of tumor-infiltrating lymphocytes in primary liver carcinoma. Total RNA amounting to 500 ng was the source from which TCR beta cDNA was made with a constant-region primer. Sequencing libraries for TCR beta derived from three nested multiplex PCR rounds that used slightly modified ARM-PCR. Rounds one and two of PCR, each of approximately 11 cycles, were primed with TRBV1-TRBV30 forward primers and a C-beta reverse primer. In TCRdb, the multiplex PCR reads were re-called with MiXCR into one record per CDR3 protein. The sample has 330,000 or so distinct CDR3 sequences, less than 65% seen once. The CDR3 sequence is 16 residues long. CDR1 and CDR2 (germline): MNHEY, SVGAGI. In regard to this clonotype: Just one base apart from a much larger clone, this may be a read error.

For blood RNA, unsorted whole blood served as the source, and germline DNA was extracted too. The TCR sequence derives from a man aged 35-49 years with primary liver carcinoma and hepatitis B virus infection. The sample was peripheral blood. The chain couples TRBV6-5 to TRBJ1-6; 8 bases map to TRBD1. The CDR3 nucleotides are TGTGCCAGCTGTTACGCTCAGGGGGCGTGGGGCTCACCCCTCCACTTT. The encoded protein is CASCYAQGAWGSPLHF.